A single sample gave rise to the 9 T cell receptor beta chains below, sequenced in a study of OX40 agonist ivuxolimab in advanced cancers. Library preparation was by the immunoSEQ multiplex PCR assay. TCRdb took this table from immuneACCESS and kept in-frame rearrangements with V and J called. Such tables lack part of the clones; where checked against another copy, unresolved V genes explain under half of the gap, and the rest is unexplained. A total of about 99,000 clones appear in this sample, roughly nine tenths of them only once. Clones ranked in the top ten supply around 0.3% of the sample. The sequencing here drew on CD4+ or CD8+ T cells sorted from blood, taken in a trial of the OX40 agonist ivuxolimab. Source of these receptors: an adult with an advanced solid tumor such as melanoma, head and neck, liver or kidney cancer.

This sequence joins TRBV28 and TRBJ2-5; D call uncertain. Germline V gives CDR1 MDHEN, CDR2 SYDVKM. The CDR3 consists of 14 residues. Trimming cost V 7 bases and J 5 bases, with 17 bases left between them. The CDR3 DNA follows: TGTGCCAGCAACCAAAGTCCCCCGGCGGAGACCCAGTACTTC. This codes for CASNQSPPAETQYF. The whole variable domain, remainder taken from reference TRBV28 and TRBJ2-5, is DVKVTQSSRYLVKRTGEKVFLECVQDMDHENMFWYRQDPGLGLRLIYFSYDVKMKEKGDIPEGYSVSREKKERFSLILESASTNQTSMYLCASNQSPPAETQYFGPGTRLLVL.

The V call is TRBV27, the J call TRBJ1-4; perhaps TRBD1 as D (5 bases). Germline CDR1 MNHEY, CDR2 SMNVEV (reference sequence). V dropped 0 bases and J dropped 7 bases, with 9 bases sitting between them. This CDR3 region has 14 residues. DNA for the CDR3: TGTGCCAGCAGTTTATCAGGGGCGGCTGAAAAACTGTTTTTT. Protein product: CASSLSGAAEKLFF.

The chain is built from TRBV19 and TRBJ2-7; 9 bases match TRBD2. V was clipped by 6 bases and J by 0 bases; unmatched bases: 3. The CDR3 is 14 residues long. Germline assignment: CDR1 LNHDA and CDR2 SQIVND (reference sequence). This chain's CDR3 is CASRRSGSSYEQYF. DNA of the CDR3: TGTGCCAGTAGACGTAGCGGGAGCTCCTACGAGCAGTACTTC.

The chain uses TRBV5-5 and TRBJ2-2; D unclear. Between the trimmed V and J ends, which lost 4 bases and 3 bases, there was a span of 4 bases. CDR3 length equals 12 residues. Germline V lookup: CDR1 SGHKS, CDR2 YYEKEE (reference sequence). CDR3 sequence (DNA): TGTGCCAGCAGCCGGGACACCGGGGAGCTGTTTTTT. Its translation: CASSRDTGELFF.

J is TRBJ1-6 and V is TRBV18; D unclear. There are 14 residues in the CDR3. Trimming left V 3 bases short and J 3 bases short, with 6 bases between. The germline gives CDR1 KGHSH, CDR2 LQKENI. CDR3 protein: CASSPPGYNSPLHF. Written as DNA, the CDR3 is TGTGCCAGCTCACCTCCGGGCTATAATTCACCCCTCCACTTT.

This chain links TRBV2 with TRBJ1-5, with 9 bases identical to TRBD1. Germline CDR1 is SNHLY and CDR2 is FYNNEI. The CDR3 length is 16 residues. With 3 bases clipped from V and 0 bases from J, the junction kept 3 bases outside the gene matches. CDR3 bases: TGTGCCAGCAGTGATCCGACAGGGGGTAGCAATCAGCCCCAGCATTTT. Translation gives CASSDPTGGSNQPQHF.

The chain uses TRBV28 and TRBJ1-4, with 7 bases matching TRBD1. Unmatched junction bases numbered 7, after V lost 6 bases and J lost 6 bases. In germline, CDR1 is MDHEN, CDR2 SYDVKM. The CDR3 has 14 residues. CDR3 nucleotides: TGTGCCAGCAGCTCGACAGGGTTTGATGAAAAACTGTTTTTT. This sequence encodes CASSSTGFDEKLFF.

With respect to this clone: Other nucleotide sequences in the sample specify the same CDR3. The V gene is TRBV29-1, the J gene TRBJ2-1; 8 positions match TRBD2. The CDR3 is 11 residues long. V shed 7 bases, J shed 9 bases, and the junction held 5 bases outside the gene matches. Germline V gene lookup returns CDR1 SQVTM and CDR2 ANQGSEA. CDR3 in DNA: TGCAGCGCCGGGGGGGGGCCTGAGCAGTTCTTC. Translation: CSAGGGPEQFF.

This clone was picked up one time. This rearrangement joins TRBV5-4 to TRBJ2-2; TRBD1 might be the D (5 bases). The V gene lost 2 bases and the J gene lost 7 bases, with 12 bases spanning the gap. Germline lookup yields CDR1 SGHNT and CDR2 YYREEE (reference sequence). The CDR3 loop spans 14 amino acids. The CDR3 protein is CASSFDSRIGELFF. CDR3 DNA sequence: TGTGCCAGCAGCTTCGACAGCAGAATCGGGGAGCTGTTTTTT.